This TCR beta chain was identified during a study of T cells after yellow fever vaccination. Researchers made TCR cDNA using 5'RACE template switching, and this step added a universal primer site and UMIs. Using its own MiXCR run on the 5' RACE reads, TCRdb lists one record per CDR3 protein. Here the sample spans about 45,000 distinct CDR3 sequences, roughly 7% being singletons. Looked up from germline, CDR1 is KGHSH and CDR2 is LQKENI. The V and J ends lost 3 bases and 4 bases respectively, with 21 bases between them. This CDR3 is 17 amino acids long. Only a few counts were recorded for this clonotype. Findings and limits, study-wide: Once the booster was given, most primary-vaccination clones reappeared, at around 95% for CD4 and roughly 91% for CD8.

The clonotype originates from a man aged 25-45 years who received the YFV17D yellow fever vaccine. The V call is TRBV18, the J call TRBJ1-2, with TRBD1 as a possible D gene (5 bases). Sequences were derived from CD8+ T cells not binding an NS4B(214-222) dextramer, sorted from PBMCs, sampled 45 days after the yellow fever booster vaccination. Here the CDR3 DNA reads TGTGCCAGCTCACCTGAGGATGACAGACTTCCCATCTATGGCTACACCTTC. The encoded protein is CASSPEDDRLPIYGYTF.